One sample yielded the 8 T cell receptor beta chains listed below, sequenced in a study of T cells in pancreatic ductal adenocarcinoma (dated by TCRdb to 2017 to 2019). Libraries were constructed by the immunoSEQ multiplex PCR assay. The table comes from immuneACCESS by way of TCRdb, which keeps in-frame sequences with V and J called. Part of the clones is missing from these tables; in studies checked, under half for an unresolved V gene and the rest for unknown reasons. The sample table records around 100,000 clones; roughly 95% of these occur just once. In total, the top ten clones hold less than 4% of the sample. Pancreatic ductal adenocarcinoma patients who had undergone surgery without neoadjuvant therapy were selected. Sequences were obtained from PBMCs. These receptors came from a human donor with pancreatic ductal adenocarcinoma.

CDR3 amino acids: CASQGGNEELFF. For the CDR3, the DNA is TGCGCCAGCCAGGGAGGGAACGAGGAGCTGTTTTTT. V and J are TRBV5-1 and TRBJ2-2; the match to TRBD2 covers 7 bases. The V gene's germline CDR1 is SGHRS and CDR2 YFSETQ. Unmatched junction bases numbered 7, after V lost 7 bases and J lost 10 bases. The CDR3 runs to 12 residues.

This sequence joins TRBV19 and TRBJ2-1, with 14 bases aligning to TRBD2. Per the germline V gene, CDR1 is LNHDA and CDR2 is SQIVND (reference sequence). The CDR3 consists of 16 residues. V lost 3 bases, J lost 9 bases, and 7 bases stayed unmatched. The CDR3 region has the DNA TGTGCCAGTAGTATTGCCGGGACTAGCGGGAGAGGTGAGCAGTTCTTC. This gives the protein CASSIAGTSGRGEQFF.

The chain joins TRBV7-6 to TRBJ1-4; D remains ambiguous. V was shortened by 2 bases and J by 12 bases, with 10 bases between the two germline ends. From germline, CDR1 is SGHVS and CDR2 FNYEAQ. The CDR3 extends over 12 amino acids. The CDR3 loop reads CASSLSRGELFF. The CDR3, as DNA: TGTGCCAGCAGCTTATCCCGTGGAGAACTGTTTTTT.

The chain couples TRBV25-1 to TRBJ1-5; 7 bases are a match to TRBD1. Germline CDR1 and CDR2: MGHDK and SYGVNS. The CDR3 runs to 15 residues. J was trimmed by 0 bases and V by 5 bases; bases with no gene match: 4. CDR3 coding DNA: TGTGCCAGCAGTAACACAGGGGATAGCAATCAGCCCCAGCATTTT. Translated, it gives CASSNTGDSNQPQHF.

The chain uses TRBV18 and TRBJ2-7, with a tentative D call TRBD2 (6 bases). Between the trimmed V and J ends, which lost 2 bases and 1 base, there was a span of 9 bases. The germline gives CDR1 KGHSH, CDR2 LQKENI. CDR3 length equals 14 residues. The CDR3 protein is CASSPGGPSYEQYF. For the CDR3, the DNA is TGTGCCAGCTCACCAGGAGGGCCTTCCTACGAGCAGTACTTC.

Here the CDR3 reads CASRSPADTQYF. The CDR3 DNA is TGTGCCAGCAGGAGCCCCGCAGATACGCAGTATTTT. The J gene is TRBJ2-3, the V gene TRBV6-5; the D is unclear. Germline lookup yields CDR1 MNHEY and CDR2 SVGAGI. CDR3 length: 12 amino acids. With 6 bases removed from V and 4 bases from J, the gap between germline ends came to 8 bases.

The chain joins TRBV29-1 to TRBJ2-3; 9 nucleotides match TRBD2. J was trimmed by 4 bases and V by 7 bases; bases with no gene match: 9. Per the germline V gene, CDR1 is SQVTM and CDR2 is ANQGSEA. This CDR3 region has 14 residues. CDR3 region: CSASSGVGPDTQYF. Written as DNA, the CDR3 is TGCAGCGCCTCTAGCGGGGTGGGTCCAGATACGCAGTATTTT.

This sequence joins TRBV28 and TRBJ2-5, with a possible D match to TRBD2 (5 bases). The CDR3 contains 13 residues. Germline-derived CDR1 and CDR2 are MDHEN and SYDVKM. Trimming left V 3 bases short and J 3 bases short, with 8 bases between. The CDR3 here is CASSFAGKETQYF. In DNA form, the CDR3 reads TGTGCCAGCAGTTTTGCGGGTAAAGAGACCCAGTACTTC.